This T cell receptor beta chain was obtained from a study of blood T cell repertoires in COVID-19. The overall study: Sites across the United States, Italy and Spain contributed samples from acute and convalescent COVID-19.

Per germline, CDR1 SGHRS and CDR2 YFSETQ. V was pared by 3 bases and J by 7 bases, with 12 bases between. The CDR3 totals 13 residues. Authors' data handling: Reference gene primer amplification gave estimated nucleated cell counts. Sequenced by immunoSEQ multiplex PCR; TCRdb stores in-frame clones only, minus some. The V and J calls and clone size were taken over from that table, and D and trimming were inferred from the DNA. Of approximately 180,000 clones in the sample, approximately 89% were seen once. The receptor was isolated from a man in his forties or fifties with active or convalescent COVID-19. The V gene is TRBV5-1, the J gene TRBJ2-3; D remains unclear. The material sequenced was peripheral blood. The CDR3: CASSYDNKNTQYF. CDR3 nucleotide sequence: TGCGCCAGCAGCTATGACAACAAGAATACGCAGTATTTT. Filled out from reference TRBV5-1 and TRBJ2-3, the complete variable domain reads KAGVTQTPRYLIKTRGQQVTLSCSPISGHRSVSWYQQTPGQGLQFLFEYFSETQRNKGNFPGRFSGRQFSNSRSEMNVSTLELGDSALYLCASSYDNKNTQYFGPGTRLTVL.